This TCR beta chain was identified during a study of identical twins. The CDR3 contains 14 residues. Germline values: CDR1 DFQATT, CDR2 SNEGSKA (reference sequence). V shed 1 base and J shed 7 bases, with 17 bases lying between them. In this sample, this clonotype turned up a few times. Via MiXCR, TCRdb re-called the 5' RACE reads, giving one row per CDR3 protein. The table has 200,000 to 300,000 distinct CDR3 sequences, 12% seen once. A further study also used this sample, focusing on yellow fever vaccine responses in identical twins.

The rearrangement joins TRBV20-1 to TRBJ2-7; D might be TRBD1 (6 bases). The TCR originated in a woman aged 18-29 years in good health. Sequenced input: memory (CD45RO+) T cells sorted from blood. In DNA form, the CDR3 reads TGCAGTGCTAGAGGTCCCCCGGCAGGACAGGAGCAGTACTTC. This codes for CSARGPPAGQEQYF.